Listed below are T cell receptor beta chains from one sample, sequenced in a study of T cells expressing NK-cell markers. TCRdb reprocessed the 5' RACE reads; each CDR3 protein has one entry and no DNA is given. This repertoire includes 200,000 to 300,000 distinct CDR3 sequences. The sequenced sample was blood T cells: a sorted CD56 or NKG2C T cell subset, CD4+ or CD8+ T cells, or bulk PBMC T cells (not recorded which). The receptors stem from a young man in good health. The CDR3 runs from the conserved cysteine through the conserved F or W.

j_call v_call cdr3_aa
TRBJ2-1 TRBV5-1 CASSLGGTSPNEQFF
TRBJ2-2 TRBV7-2 CASSRDRVSAGELFF
TRBJ2-7 TRBV12-3/TRBV12-4 CASPKSGKNEQYF
TRBJ1-1 TRBV18 CASSPPVGVTEAFF
TRBJ2-5 TRBV3-1 CASSQGLAGGETQYF
TRBJ2-3 TRBV29-1 CSVEDPGLAGDADTQYF
TRBJ2-3 TRBV19 CASSLIRGSGTESSKVDTQYF
TRBJ2-2 TRBV27 CASSRQGRNTGELFF
TRBJ1-1 TRBV29-1 CSVEAGTRTEAFF
TRBJ1-5 TRBV15 CATSSHRNQPQHF
TRBJ1-2 TRBV25-1 CASSGNYGYTF
TRBJ2-2 TRBV19 CASSNPGTRGTGELFF
TRBJ2-7 TRBV28 CASSFPLAGGPLSYEQYF
TRBJ2-1 TRBV12-3/TRBV12-4 CASSLMGQGLYEQFF
TRBJ1-2 TRBV20-1 CSARGTANYGYTF
TRBJ1-6 TRBV10-3 CATAGQPNSPLHF
TRBJ1-1 TRBV3-1 CASSGRQGSNTEAFF
TRBJ2-5 TRBV28 CASRWTSAETQYF
TRBJ2-6 TRBV18 CASSPIRPGQGAGANVLTF
TRBJ2-7 TRBV7-2 CASSLSIAEFYEQYF
TRBJ2-7 TRBV6-5 CASSYVRGDEQYF
TRBJ1-2 TRBV30 CAWSVRGHYGYTF
TRBJ1-3 TRBV12-3/TRBV12-4 CASRRGLSGNTIYF
TRBJ1-1 TRBV12-3/TRBV12-4 CASSLAGSYEAFF
TRBJ1-1 TRBV6-1 CASRTGWRGPEAFF
TRBJ1-1 TRBV20-1 CSATRGGGGVTEAFF
TRBJ2-3 TRBV29-1 CSGNRGPVQDTQYF
TRBJ2-3 TRBV28 CASSVGGPVNTQYF
TRBJ2-3 TRBV9 CASTLDPSGSTDTQYF
TRBJ1-2 TRBV19 CASSTTLSGGYTF
TRBJ2-3 TRBV12-3/TRBV12-4 CASSLKSGGRATDTQYF
TRBJ2-5 TRBV5-1 CASSLGGRAEETQYF
TRBJ2-1 TRBV24-1 CATSGLISGGAYNEQFF
TRBJ2-1 TRBV27 CASSRSGRAIYEQFF
TRBJ2-5 TRBV10-3 CATGAEETQYF
TRBJ2-4 TRBV4-3 CASSQDKRQGSKNIQYF
TRBJ1-4 TRBV12-3/TRBV12-4 CASSSTGLAEKLFF
TRBJ2-1 TRBV5-5 CASRGDSGRAFNEQFF
TRBJ1-1 TRBV5-1 CASSAGGHPEAFF
TRBJ2-5 TRBV6-1 CASSPPGTEETQYF
TRBJ2-2 TRBV7-9 CASSFLPTGELFF
TRBJ2-1 TRBV5-1 CASSLLPPVSGDEQFF
TRBJ2-3 TRBV6-5 CASSYSSAGGTYTDTQYF
TRBJ2-1 TRBV4-3 CASTQAGLAGGSYNEQFF
TRBJ2-1 TRBV7-3 CASSPKRGYNEQFF
TRBJ2-1 TRBV27 CASSFWQGRNEQFF
TRBJ2-3 TRBV5-1 CASSLETGGDTQYF
TRBJ2-1 TRBV12-3/TRBV12-4 CASSKSRGLSVFF